This TCR beta chain is drawn from a study of PD-1 blockade in mismatch repair-deficient tumors. Profiled with immunoSEQ multiplex PCR; TCRdb holds only in-frame clones, not every one. The sample lists about 120,000 clones, about 80% occurring once. The germline V gene has CDR1 MNHNY and CDR2 SVGAGI (reference sequence). V shed 5 bases and J shed 7 bases, with 11 bases lying between them. The CDR3 has 12 amino acids. The V and J genes are TRBV6-6 and TRBJ2-5; unclear D gene. The TCR comes from an adult with mismatch repair-deficient cancer. The sequenced sample was peripheral blood, obtained approximately 64 weeks after starting pembrolizumab. The CDR3 is CASSGVLWTQYF. CDR3 sequence (DNA): TGTGCCAGCAGTGGGGTTCTGTGGACCCAGTACTTC.